The rows below give T cell receptor beta chains drawn from one sample of a study of blood T cell repertoires in COVID-19. Data came from immunoSEQ multiplex PCR; TCRdb stores just in-frame clones and leaves some out. The sample has more than 200,000 clones; about 88% are singletons. Sample: peripheral blood. Receptor source: an older man with acute or convalescent COVID-19. CDR3s include the opening cysteine and the closing phenylalanine or tryptophan. Each record gives: J gene, V gene, CDR3 protein.

J: TRBJ1-1
V: TRBV14
CDR3: CASGGNTGEAAFF

J: TRBJ2-3
V: TRBV7-9
CDR3: CASSMDRQTDTQYF

J: TRBJ1-1
V: TRBV19
CDR3: CASIIRRGGGLNTEAFF

J: TRBJ2-5
V: TRBV19
CDR3: CASGSSFGGETQYF

J: TRBJ2-7
V: TRBV25-1
CDR3: CASSEFGGYEQYF

J: TRBJ2-7
V: TRBV12-3/TRBV12-4
CDR3: CASTDRVLGEQYF

J: TRBJ1-3
V: TRBV6-2/TRBV6-3
CDR3: CASSYGGVAGNTIYF

J: TRBJ2-3
V: TRBV15
CDR3: CATSRGLTSGTDTQYF

J: TRBJ2-2
V: TRBV5-1
CDR3: CASSLEFLQGATGGELFF

J: TRBJ2-1
V: TRBV7-9
CDR3: CASSFSGRAKNEQFF

J: TRBJ2-3
V: TRBV2
CDR3: CASSVGQLLTDTQYF

J: TRBJ1-2
V: TRBV19
CDR3: CASSMTSRGGYGYTF

J: TRBJ1-2
V: TRBV28
CDR3: CASSLESYGYTF

J: TRBJ2-1
V: TRBV6-6
CDR3: CASTAYSTYNEQFF

J: TRBJ2-3
V: TRBV7-3
CDR3: CASSLRPPSATSTDTQYF

J: TRBJ1-2
V: TRBV30
CDR3: CAWSNEDNYGYTF

J: TRBJ2-5
V: TRBV3-1/TRBV3-2
CDR3: CASSQARDQETQYF

J: TRBJ1-2
V: TRBV4-3
CDR3: CASSQADSNYGYTF

J: TRBJ1-5
V: TRBV19
CDR3: CASNGDNNQPQHF

J: TRBJ2-3
V: TRBV5-4
CDR3: CASSLSHGDTQYF

J: TRBJ2-5
V: TRBV12-3/TRBV12-4
CDR3: CASSLALAEKYF

J: TRBJ1-1
V: TRBV7-9
CDR3: CASSLGPGGTEAFF

J: TRBJ1-2
V: TRBV10-3
CDR3: CAINPGQTNYGYTF

J: TRBJ1-2
V: TRBV6-6
CDR3: CASIEAGEVTF

J: TRBJ1-2
V: TRBV4-2
CDR3: CASSQVDGEGYGYTF

J: TRBJ2-7
V: TRBV18
CDR3: CASSLGLADSYEQYF

J: TRBJ2-5
V: TRBV5-1
CDR3: CASSLAQKNQETQYF

J: TRBJ2-7
V: TRBV4-1
CDR3: CASSQEITADYEQYF

J: TRBJ1-2
V: TRBV19
CDR3: CASSSRSYGYTF

J: TRBJ1-1
V: TRBV11-3
CDR3: CASSLGGQGTEAFF

J: TRBJ1-1
V: TRBV5-4
CDR3: CASSLQENTEAFF

J: TRBJ2-1
V: TRBV6-5
CDR3: CASGLAYNEQFF

J: TRBJ2-1
V: TRBV19
CDR3: CASSPSTSGRDEQFF

J: TRBJ2-7
V: TRBV19
CDR3: CASSLTSGKIYEQYF

J: TRBJ1-2
V: TRBV19
CDR3: CASSTKWGVNYGYTF

J: TRBJ1-4
V: TRBV12-3/TRBV12-4
CDR3: CASRGQGNEKLFF

J: TRBJ1-1
V: TRBV7-3
CDR3: CASSIDGQSNTEAFF

J: TRBJ2-7
V: TRBV5-1
CDR3: CASSLWGTSGEDEQYF

J: TRBJ2-5
V: TRBV25-1
CDR3: CASRATGTGGTQYF

J: TRBJ1-5
V: TRBV6-2/TRBV6-3
CDR3: CASSYGGNQPQHF

J: TRBJ2-7
V: TRBV5-1
CDR3: CASSLMGLAGVQYF

J: TRBJ2-1
V: TRBV12-3/TRBV12-4
CDR3: CASSPRGEQFF

J: TRBJ2-7
V: TRBV11-3
CDR3: CASSLDPLREQYF

J: TRBJ2-7
V: TRBV11-2
CDR3: CASSPAILGTSYEQYF

J: TRBJ1-5
V: TRBV6-5
CDR3: CASRAGTGGSQPQHF

J: TRBJ2-1
V: TRBV20-1
CDR3: CSASLGLAYNEQFF

J: TRBJ2-1
V: TRBV5-8
CDR3: CASSLGEGLTLFF

J: TRBJ1-5
V: TRBV6-2/TRBV6-3
CDR3: CASSPAPSNQPQHF

J: TRBJ2-7
V: TRBV19
CDR3: CASRRRGGADTYEQYF

J: TRBJ1-5
V: TRBV19
CDR3: CASSTPGGIDQPQHF

J: TRBJ1-1
V: TRBV11-2
CDR3: CASSLDLMGGRTEAFF

J: TRBJ2-1
V: TRBV6-5
CDR3: CASTAHSYNEQFF

J: TRBJ1-4
V: TRBV4-2
CDR3: CASSQDKGGAGEKLFF